This is a list of T cell receptor beta chains from one sample in a study of blood T cell repertoires in COVID-19. Some clones are missing from TCRdb's copy, which holds only in-frame ones; the method was immunoSEQ multiplex PCR. The sample has 85,000 to 100,000 clones; about nine tenths are singletons. Sequenced: peripheral blood. Receptor source: a man aged 50 to 60 with active or convalescent COVID-19. CDR3s include the opening cysteine and the closing phenylalanine or tryptophan. A D gene is named only where the DNA matches it firmly. Part of the rows lack a size; the others show once, few, many or a class for expanded clones.

length,size,V,J,D,DNA,CDR3
15,NA,TRBV5-6,TRBJ2-7,TRBD2,TGTGCCAGCAGCTGGCGACTAGCGGGAGTTCACGAGCAGTACTTC,CASSWRLAGVHEQYF
13,NA,TRBV20-1,TRBJ2-7,TRBD1,TGCAGTGCTAGTGTACAGGGGGCATACGAGCAGTACTTC,CSASVQGAYEQYF
13,NA,TRBV7-8,TRBJ2-5,NA,TGTGCCAGCAGCCGATCAGGGGCCGGGACCCAGTACTTC,CASSRSGAGTQYF
14,NA,TRBV14,TRBJ2-7,TRBD1,TGTGCCAGCAGTACCGGGACAGGGGGTTACGAGCAGTACTTC,CASSTGTGGYEQYF
16,once,TRBV30,TRBJ1-4,TRBD1,TGTGCCTGGAACAGGGGGAGCTCCAACTATAATGAAAAACTGTTTTTT,CAWNRGSSNYNEKLFF
12,once,TRBV19,TRBJ2-3,NA,TGTGCCAGTAGTATAAGGGAGGATACGCAGTATTTT,CASSIREDTQYF
15,NA,TRBV7-9,TRBJ1-6,NA,TGTGCCAGCAGCGCCCGACAGAGACCTAATTCACCCCTCCACTTT,CASSARQRPNSPLHF
14,NA,TRBV5-8,TRBJ2-7,NA,TGTGCCAGCAGAAAGAAAGGGGGTTCCTACGAGCAGTACTTC,CASRKKGGSYEQYF
12,NA,TRBV11-3,TRBJ2-1,NA,TGTGCCAGCAGCAAAGGGGTCGATGAGCAGTTCTTC,CASSKGVDEQFF
17,NA,TRBV7-8,TRBJ2-3,TRBD2,TGTGCCAGCAGCTACTCTAGCGGGGGGAGAGCCAGAGATACGCAGTATTTT,CASSYSSGGRARDTQYF
17,NA,TRBV7-2,TRBJ2-2,TRBD2,TGTGCCAGCAGCTCCTCTCAACTAGCGGGGACGACCGGGGAGCTGTTTTTT,CASSSSQLAGTTGELFF
15,NA,TRBV19,TRBJ2-3,TRBD2,TGTGCCAGTAGTATCGGACTAGCGGGCACAGATACGCAGTATTTT,CASSIGLAGTDTQYF
15,NA,TRBV18,TRBJ2-7,NA,TGTGCCAGCTCACCAAATTCAGGGCCGACCTACGAGCAGTACTTC,CASSPNSGPTYEQYF
14,NA,TRBV6-6,TRBJ1-1,NA,TGTGCCAGCAGTTACGACTATTTGAACACTGAAGCTTTCTTT,CASSYDYLNTEAFF
15,once,TRBV5-4,TRBJ2-3,NA,TGTGCCAGCAGCTTGGCAACAGAGAGCACAGATACGCAGTATTTT,CASSLATESTDTQYF
13,NA,TRBV7-2,TRBJ1-4,NA,TGTGCCAGCAGCTTACTGGGCAGCGGAAAACTGTTTTTT,CASSLLGSGKLFF
15,NA,TRBV5-1,TRBJ2-3,TRBD1,TGCGCCAGCAGCTTGCCGACAGGGAACACAGATACGCAGTATTTT,CASSLPTGNTDTQYF
15,NA,TRBV19,TRBJ1-2,TRBD1,TGTGCCAGTAGTTTCCGGGACAGGGCTAACTATGGCTACACCTTC,CASSFRDRANYGYTF
15,NA,TRBV2,TRBJ2-2,TRBD1,TGTGCCAGCAGCACATTATTACAGGGGTCCGGGGAGCTGTTTTTT,CASSTLLQGSGELFF
16,NA,TRBV6-1,TRBJ1-2,NA,TGTGCCAGCAGTGAAGCTGGGGCCGGTAGCTCTCGGGGCTACACCTTC,CASSEAGAGSSRGYTF
19,NA,TRBV14,TRBJ2-1,TRBD1,TGTGCCAGCAGCCAAGCCCGGTATTCTGGACAGGGGGCCTACAATGAGCAGTTCTTC,CASSQARYSGQGAYNEQFF
17,NA,TRBV5-1,TRBJ2-5,TRBD1,TGCGCCAGCAGCTTGACGCAGACAGGGGGAGCTGTTGAGACCCAGTACTTC,CASSLTQTGGAVETQYF
15,NA,TRBV10-2,TRBJ2-1,TRBD1,TGCGCCAGCAGTGATCATGGGACAGGGAACAATGAGCAGTTCTTC,CASSDHGTGNNEQFF
14,NA,TRBV9,TRBJ1-5,TRBD1,TGTGCCAGCAGCCCGGGACAGACGGGTCAGCCCCAGCATTTT,CASSPGQTGQPQHF
17,NA,TRBV12-5,TRBJ2-1,TRBD2,TGTGCTAGTGGTTTGGTTTTAGCGGGGGCCTTGGACAATGAGCAGTTCTTC,CASGLVLAGALDNEQFF
17,NA,TRBV5-4,TRBJ2-5,TRBD2,TGTGCCAGCAGCTTGGCCATGATAGCGGGAGGGGGAGAGACCCAGTACTTC,CASSLAMIAGGGETQYF
12,NA,TRBV29-1,TRBJ1-2,NA,TGCAGCGTCGCGGGCAGTAACTATGGCTACACCTTT,CSVAGSNYGYTF
15,once,TRBV28,TRBJ2-3,NA,TGTGCCAGCAGTTTCGGTGGGCAAAGCACAGATACGCAGTATTTT,CASSFGGQSTDTQYF
15,NA,TRBV5-6,TRBJ2-5,NA,TGTGCCAGCAGCTTGGGACTACCCCCAAAGGAGACCCAGTACTTC,CASSLGLPPKETQYF
12,NA,TRBV9,TRBJ1-4,NA,TGTGCCAGCAGCCCCCAGAATGAAAAACTGTTTTTT,CASSPQNEKLFF
14,NA,TRBV5-1,TRBJ2-1,NA,TGCGCCAGTCACCGGGACTCCCCCGTCGGAGAGCAGTTCTTC,CASHRDSPVGEQFF
14,NA,TRBV30,TRBJ2-7,NA,TGTGCCTGGAGTGTTAAGGCAGGCTCCTACGAGCAGTACTTC,CAWSVKAGSYEQYF
13,NA,TRBV14,TRBJ2-4,NA,TGTGCCAGCAGCCAAGTGAGGGAAAACATTCAGTACTTC,CASSQVRENIQYF
14,NA,TRBV5-1,TRBJ2-3,NA,TGCGCCAGCAGCTTGGCTCTCGGGAAAGATACGCAGTATTTT,CASSLALGKDTQYF
11,NA,TRBV28,TRBJ2-7,NA,TGTGCCAGTAGGGGGTCCTACGAGCAGTACTTC,CASRGSYEQYF
14,NA,TRBV5-1,TRBJ1-2,TRBD1,TGCGCCAGCAGCTTGGGACAGGGTAGCTATGGCTACACCTTC,CASSLGQGSYGYTF